This entry is about one T cell receptor beta chain. This clonotype has more than one count but fewer than ten. Its antigen remains unidentified. No base qualities exist here, and no much larger clone lies one base off it. The donors were roughly 39 Caucasian individuals from Russia, aged roughly 6 to 90 years, who were systemically healthy. Ten milliliters of peripheral blood were drawn from each donor into EDTA-treated Vacutainer tubes. Ficoll-Paque density-gradient centrifugation was used to isolate PBMCs, with at least 7 million per sample. Trizol reagent was used to extract total RNA from the PBMCs, yielding at least 6 micrograms per sample. Naive CD45RAhigh/CD27high T cell percentages were measured by flow cytometry on a PBMC aliquot from every donor. This record belongs to a study of blood T cells in healthy people across ages (dated by TCRdb to between 2014 and 2017). Background on the whole study: In model experiments, template switching captured roughly one uniquely barcoded TCR beta cDNA molecule for every two T cells. Using deep sequencing normalized with unique cDNA molecular identifiers, the study measured how TCR beta repertoire diversity changes with age. Four age groups were formed from the donors: young (average about 15 years), middle-aged (just under 40), aged (over 55) and long-lived (approximately 80). To avoid experimental bias, donors of different ages were spread randomly across the sequencing lanes. For two donors (one aged 18 to 29 and one aged 80 or older), the study analyzed two additional independent replicas of 1 million unique cDNA reads from the same blood draw.

The CDR1 and CDR2 encoded by the germline V gene are SGDLS and YYNGEE. Deletion took 3 bases off V and 5 bases off J, with a span of 15 bases between the germline ends. The CDR3 numbers 14 residues from cysteine through phenylalanine. Solely the CDR3 DNA is kept, with 42 bases framed from the first base. Library preparation used 5' RACE. The sequencer listed for this sample is Illumina HiSeq 2500. A second about 7 to 12 cycle PCR used a sample-barcoded 5' primer and a J-beta primer mix. Each TCR beta cDNA molecule received a unique molecular identifier from a template-switch 5' adaptor carrying 12 random nucleotides. Each sample yielded at least 3 million CDR3-containing paired-end reads. First-strand cDNA synthesis was performed from all RNA using the Mint cDNA synthesis kit, with priming by a TRBC-specific oligonucleotide. After uracil-DNA glycosylase treatment, a first 18-cycle PCR used universal primers M1SS and BC2_uni_R on all cDNA. Per the authors' processing: Each sample was normalized by randomly selecting 1 million high-quality reads, each carrying a distinct molecular identifier. Reads with shared molecular identifiers were discarded instead of being binned into consensus sequences. MiTCR, with a Q25 quality threshold and the strictest error-elimination algorithm, was used for CDR3 identification, clonotype clustering and error correction. A nonparametric unseen species model with Euler transformation was used to estimate a lower bound on total TCR beta diversity. The raw public data were reprocessed by TCRdb itself: fastp quality trimming at Q25, MiXCR clonotype calling, in-frame beta chains only. Rows with a matching CDR3 protein are joined into one entry that keeps the most common DNA and genes. Here the V and J calls rest on TCRdb's processing, not on the authors' analysis. Recorded for this sample are some 640,000 distinct CDR3 sequences; over 45% of them occurred a single time. The ten largest clones take up roughly 34% of the sample.

Overall results and qualifications from the work: A strong correlation was found between observed TCR beta diversity and the percentage of naive T cells measured by flow cytometry. Since profiling was done on bulk unsorted PBMCs, naive and antigen-experienced compartments could not be conclusively compared. Because the CMV infection status of the donors was unknown, age-related changes in expanded clonotypes may potentially have been confounded. The long-lived group showed more naive CD4+ T cells, fewer expanded clones and increased TCR diversity than the aged group, suggesting age selection. Estimates of total diversity based on one million sequenced T cells were regarded as lower bounds and as underestimates. Observed TCR beta diversity per million T cells fell roughly linearly with age, and a significant reduction was already apparent by age about 43.

The chain joins TRBV9 to TRBJ2-7, with TRBD1 as a weak D call on 6 bases. The TCR comes from a woman aged 55-69 years in good health. What was sequenced was blood. Read as DNA, the sequence is TGTGCCAGCAGCGCACAGGGTTTTTTGGACGAGCAGTACTTC. It codes for CASSAQGFLDEQYF.